This TCR beta chain came from a study of spatial heterogeneity in lung cancer. A single record per CDR3 protein comes from TCRdb applying MiXCR to the 5' RACE reads. The sample has about 800 distinct CDR3 sequences; around 37% are singletons. General study results and limits: Mutation tallies in tumors tracked expanded intratumoral alpha and beta TCR counts.

This clonotype was found once. Antigen specificity is unknown. Time point described: sample taken at primary tumor resection. Trimming removed 4 bases from V and 2 bases from J, with 15 bases in between. This CDR3 region has 15 residues. The germline V gene has CDR1 SGHKS and CDR2 YYEKEE (reference sequence). Sequenced here: lung tumor tissue, sampled at surgery. The gene calls are TRBV5-5 and TRBJ2-5; D may be TRBD1 or TRBD2 (6 bases each). This clonotype was obtained from a male donor with early-stage non-small cell lung cancer. The CDR3 DNA reads as TGTGCCAGCAGCCTCCTGGGGGGCCCGCAAGAGACCCAGTACTTC. It specifies CASSLLGGPQETQYF.